This T cell receptor (beta chain) was profiled in a study of T cell clonotyping in hematopoietic cell transplantation. Study-wide points: Graft donor and pretransplant recipient Inverse Simpson Index values predicted broader posttransplant TCR diversity. Recipient TCR diversity dropped after transplant; expanded clonotypes rose from day 30 to 180.

This clone was counted a few times. Its antigen is not identified. The CDR3 covers 17 residues. Trimming took 2 bases from V and 0 from J, leaving 16 bases between them. Profiled with immunoSEQ multiplex PCR; TCRdb holds only in-frame clones, not every one. The sample records some 40,000 clones, 94% being singletons. This receptor was obtained from a woman between 50 and 59 years old in good health. Some clones in this sample may be carry-over from other donors' samples. The chain recombines TRBV23-1 with TRBJ1-2; D gene ambiguous. TRBV23-1 has ORF status, its function being uncertain. Sequenced sample: peripheral blood mononuclear cells. The CDR3 nucleotides are TGCGCCAGCAGTCAAACCCGAGGTTGCCCAGCTAACTATGGCTACACCTTC. Translating it yields CASSQTRGCPANYGYTF.